This TCR beta chain was recorded in a study of shared clonotypes between healthy human individuals. About the research overall: Contributing individuals were two females and three males aged 18 to 49. Study-level results: Clonotypes that were shared across a handful of donors made up approximately 5.1% of naive CD4 clonotypes.

This CDR3 is built from 14 residues. From germline, CDR1 is SNHLY and CDR2 FYNNEI. V was clipped by 3 bases and J by 0 bases; unmatched bases: 1. Concerning this clone: The antigen remains unidentified.

Running of the assay took place at deep level. Produced via immunoSEQ multiplex PCR; TCRdb's table is partial and in-frame only. There are 2 million to 2.5 million clones in the sample; 80% to 95% occur only once, and 0.37% lies in the top ten. The chain uses TRBV2 and TRBJ1-2, with 7 bases lining up with TRBD1. Material: naive CD4+ T cells from PBMCs. Sample subset: CD45RA+ positively selected. This receptor was obtained from a man between 18 and 29 years old in good health. Some clones in this sample may be carry-over from other donors' samples. In DNA form, the CDR3 reads TGTGCCAGCAGTGATCAGGGGGCTAACTATGGCTACACCTTC. It translates to CASSDQGANYGYTF.